This passage covers 27 T cell receptor beta chains from one sample sequenced in a study of glioma-infiltrating T cells (dated by TCRdb to 2016 to 2018). The data were produced on an Illumina MiSeq. TCR alpha and beta CDR3 regions were amplified with the iRepertoire nested amplicon-rescue multiplex PCR (arm-PCR) platform from RNA. TCRdb reworked the public reads: Q25 trimming with fastp, MiXCR clone assembly, productive beta chains retained. Here each entry gathers all rows of one CDR3 protein and keeps the most common genes and DNA. Present in this sample are around 140,000 distinct CDR3 sequences, 35% to 50% of which were seen just once. 20% of the sample comes from the top ten. Sequencing used glioma tissue, nonneoplastic brain tissue, or PBMCs (not recorded which). The receptors come from a human donor with low-grade glioma or glioblastoma, undergoing nonglioma brain surgery, or in good health (not recorded which).

The chain links TRBV7-9 to TRBJ2-1; 9 bases match TRBD1. The CDR3 runs 16 residues. The germline CDR1 and CDR2 sequences are SEHNR and FQNEAQ (reference sequence). V shed 4 bases, J shed 10 bases, and the junction held 14 bases outside the gene matches. CDR3 in DNA: TGTGCCAGCAGCTATCCCGGGGGACAGGGACTTTACGAGCAGTTCTTC. It specifies CASSYPGGQGLYEQFF. Together with reference TRBV7-9 and TRBJ2-1, the CDR3 gives the full variable domain: DTGVSQNPRHKITKRGQNVTFRCDPISEHNRLYWYRQTLGQGPEFLTYFQNEAQLEKSRLLSDRFSAERPKGSFSTLEIQRTEQGDSAMYLCASSYPGGQGLYEQFFGPGTRLTVL.

Many counts were recorded for this clonotype. The rearrangement links TRBV6-1 to TRBJ1-5; 7 bases line up with TRBD1. In germline, CDR1 is MNHNS, CDR2 SASEGT. The junction had 7 bases not matched to a gene; V was cut back by 5 bases and J by 3 bases. The length of the CDR3 is 15 residues. DNA of the CDR3: TGTGCCAGCAGTATCCTACAGGGGACCAATCAGCCCCAGCATTTT. Protein sequence: CASSILQGTNQPQHF.

This clonotype was observed a few times. This chain links TRBV6-6 with TRBJ2-1; D call uncertain. The CDR3 runs to 16 residues. The V and J ends lost 2 bases and 4 bases respectively, with 15 bases between them. CDR1 is MNHNY and CDR2 is SVGAGI in the germline V gene (reference sequence). The CDR3 reads CASSYSIGLTYNEQFF. CDR3 sequence (DNA): TGTGCCAGCAGTTACAGCATCGGCCTAACTTACAATGAGCAGTTCTTC.

V gene TRBV20-1 combines with J gene TRBJ1-2; D perhaps matches TRBD1 (5 bases). Trimming stripped 3 bases from V and 8 bases from J, with 13 bases between. Germline CDR1 reads DFQATT; CDR2 reads SNEGSKA (reference sequence). This CDR3 is built from 12 residues. The CDR3 is CSASRGSEGYTF. The CDR3 DNA reads as TGCAGTGCTAGCCGGGGGTCCGAGGGCTACACCTTC.

This chain connects TRBV7-2 to TRBJ2-7; D gene uncertain. V lost 0 bases and J 3 bases, leaving 6 bases between the germline ends. This CDR3 is 13 amino acids long. Germline assignment: CDR1 SGHTA and CDR2 FQGNSA. The CDR3 reads CASSLAMLYEQYF. The DNA for the CDR3 is TGTGCCAGCAGCTTAGCGATGCTCTACGAGCAGTACTTC.

The rearrangement links TRBV28 to TRBJ1-2; D not certain. Germline CDR1 is MDHEN and CDR2 is SYDVKM. The CDR3 is 15 residues long. V lost 8 bases to trimming and J lost 7 bases, with 23 bases between them. For the CDR3, the DNA is TGTGCCAGCGGCGATCGGATCTCTGGCTGGGTTGGCTACACCTTC. This codes for CASGDRISGWVGYTF.

V usage is TRBV20-1 and J usage is TRBJ2-1; D possibly corresponds to TRBD1 (5 bases). The V gene lost 4 bases and the J gene lost 7 bases, with 11 bases spanning the gap. Germline V gene lookup returns CDR1 DFQATT and CDR2 SNEGSKA (reference sequence). The CDR3 is made up of 12 amino acids. For the CDR3, the DNA is TGCAGTGCTATTCTAGGGGTGAATGAGCAGTTCTTC. This translates into CSAILGVNEQFF.

Only a few counts were recorded for this clonotype. V is TRBV12-3 or TRBV12-4 and J is TRBJ2-7; D call uncertain. Trimming stripped 6 bases from V and 6 bases from J, with 15 bases between. This CDR3 is 13 amino acids long. CDR3 in DNA: TGTGCCAGCAGCCTGGGCCTCCCCATCGAGCAGTACTTC. Translated, it gives CASSLGLPIEQYF.

About this clonotype: A much more abundant neighbour one base away suggests this may be a read error. DNA for the CDR3: TGTGCCAGCAGTTGCTACACCGGGGAGCTGTTTTTT. Amino acid sequence: CASSCYTGELFF. The chain employs TRBV27 and TRBJ2-2; D ambiguous. CDR3 size: 12 residues. Trimming removed 4 bases at V and 3 bases at J, with 3 bases between. Germline V gene lookup returns CDR1 MNHEY and CDR2 SMNVEV (reference sequence).

Only one count was recorded for this clonotype. The rearrangement links TRBV12-3 or TRBV12-4 to TRBJ1-3; D remains ambiguous. This CDR3 comprises 15 residues. Between the trimmed V and J ends, which lost 6 bases and 0 bases, there was a span of 12 bases. The CDR3 DNA reads TGTGCCAGCAGGTCGTGGCAGGACTCTGGAAACACCATATATTTT. It specifies CASRSWQDSGNTIYF.

To note about this clonotype: Germline and junction disagree at one end, which may indicate a read error. This chain joins TRBV6-5 and TRBJ2-1; D remains ambiguous. The CDR3 is made up of 13 amino acids. The V gene's germline CDR1 is MNHEY and CDR2 SVGAGI. The CDR3 sequence: CASSYSLGFEKFF. The CDR3 nucleotides read TGTGCCAGCAGTTACTCCTTGGGATTTGAGAAGTTCTTC.

V gene TRBV20-1 combines with J gene TRBJ2-7, with D unresolved. The end of the DNA aligns better with TRBJ2-1, so the J call may be wrong. Germline CDR1 DFQATT, CDR2 SNEGSKA (reference sequence). The CDR3 length is 15 residues. CDR3 loop: CSARTLGTSYNEQFF. CDR3 bases: TGCAGTGCTAGAACACTCGGAACCTCCTACAATGAGCAGTTCTTC.

This clonotype was seen at least ten times. V and J are TRBV20-1 and TRBJ1-2; D call uncertain. V dropped 0 bases and J dropped 5 bases, with 7 bases sitting between them. The germline CDR1 and CDR2 sequences are DFQATT and SNEGSKA (reference sequence). This CDR3 has 12 amino acids. In DNA, the CDR3 is TGCAGTGCTAGAGATCCGTATTATGGCTACACCTTC. It yields the protein CSARDPYYGYTF.

This rearrangement joins TRBV7-2 to TRBJ1-1; 9 positions match TRBD1. From germline, CDR1 is SGHTA and CDR2 FQGNSA. V gave up 3 bases and J gave up 0 bases; unmatched junction bases: 5. This CDR3 contains 16 residues. Written as DNA, the CDR3 is TGTGCCAGCAGCTTGGGACAGGGCAACATGAACACTGAAGCTTTCTTT. Its translation: CASSLGQGNMNTEAFF.

The table lists this clonotype with many counts. The rearrangement links TRBV7-2 to TRBJ1-2; 7 positions match TRBD1. Trimming removed 2 bases from V and 6 bases from J; junction bases left unmatched: 6. This CDR3 spans 14 amino acids. Germline CDR1 and CDR2: SGHTA and FQGNSA. CDR3 sequence reads: CASSLWKGGNGYTF. The CDR3 DNA follows: TGTGCCAGCAGCTTATGGAAAGGGGGCAATGGCTACACCTTC.

V is TRBV20-1 and J is TRBJ2-2; D gene unclear. The V end lost 5 bases, the J end lost 0 bases, and 7 bases lay between the germline ends. This CDR3 contains 13 residues. CDR1 DFQATT and CDR2 SNEGSKA come from the germline V gene (reference sequence). CDR3 sequence: CSAPQPNTGELFF. The CDR3 nucleotides read TGCAGTGCTCCGCAGCCGAACACCGGGGAGCTGTTTTTT.

This clonotype was observed many times. The chain joins TRBV2 to TRBJ1-1; D might be TRBD1 (6 bases). V lost 8 bases, J lost 4 bases, and 14 bases lay in between. This CDR3 region has 13 residues. Germline V gene data show CDR1 as SNHLY and CDR2 as FYNNEI. The CDR3 loop reads CASSEGGTTEAFF. The CDR3 nucleotides are TGTGCCAGCTCGGAGGGGGGGACCACTGAAGCTTTCTTT.

The V call is TRBV3-1, the J call TRBJ1-1; the D is unclear. The CDR3 contains 14 residues. Per germline, CDR1 LGHDT and CDR2 YNNKEL (reference sequence). The V end lost 6 bases, the J end lost 3 bases, and 14 bases lay between the germline ends. The CDR3 sequence: CASSNIIGYTEAFF. The DNA for the CDR3 is TGTGCCAGCAGTAACATTATCGGGTACACTGAAGCTTTCTTT.

This chain joins TRBV15 and TRBJ2-7, with TRBD1 matching over 7 bases. The trim removed 0 bases at V and 2 bases at J, leaving 4 bases unmatched. The CDR3 consists of 15 residues. Germline lookup yields CDR1 LNHNV and CDR2 YYDKDF (reference sequence). The CDR3: CATSREPDRPYEQYF. CDR3 coding DNA: TGTGCCACCAGCAGAGAGCCGGACAGGCCCTACGAGCAGTACTTC. Using reference TRBV15 and TRBJ2-7 for the parts outside the CDR3, the full variable domain is DAMVIQNPRYQVTQFGKPVTLSCSQTLNHNVMYWYQQKSSQAPKLLFHYYDKDFNNEADTPDNFQSRRPNTSFCFLDIRSPGLGDTAMYLCATSREPDRPYEQYFGPGTRLTVT.

There are a few counts of this clonotype. The V call is TRBV4-3, the J call TRBJ1-5; D unclear. The CDR3 totals 15 residues. V was cut by 0 bases and J by 5 bases, with 11 bases left in between. Germline CDR1 and CDR2: LGHNA and YSLEER. CDR3 DNA: TGCGCCAGCAGCCAAGATTTGGACGACTATCAGCCCCAGCATTTT. It is translated as CASSQDLDDYQPQHF.

Regarding this clonotype: Possible read error: a much larger clone is one base away. The rearrangement uses TRBV6-2 or TRBV6-3 and TRBJ2-3; D call uncertain. The germline CDR1 and CDR2 sequences are MNHEY and SVGEGT. V was trimmed by 0 bases and J by 5 bases, leaving 9 bases between them. The CDR3 loop spans 14 amino acids. The CDR3, as DNA: TGTGCCAGCAGTTACTCCAGCTGGGGAGATACGCAGTATTTT. It encodes CASSYSSWGDTQYF.

On this clonotype itself: At one boundary the junction diverges from the germline segment, which might be a read error. The V call is TRBV2, the J call TRBJ2-7, with D tentatively TRBD1 (6 bases). Germline V CDR1 and CDR2: SNHLY, FYNNEI. CDR3 length: 14 residues. CDR3 nucleotide sequence: TGTGCCACCAGTGATCCTAGACAGGACTACGAGCAGTACTTC. Amino acids: CATSDPRQDYEQYF. Combining the CDR3 with reference TRBV2 and TRBJ2-7 gives the whole variable domain EPEVTQTPSHQVTQMGQEVILRCVPISNHLYFYWYRQILGQKVEFLVSFYNNEISEKSEIFDDQFSVERPDGSNFTLKIRSTKLEDSAMYFCATSDPRQDYEQYFGPGTRLTVT.

This clonotype was counted many times. The gene calls are TRBV28 and TRBJ1-5; D remains unclear. Germline lookup yields CDR1 MDHEN and CDR2 SYDVKM. The CDR3 totals 14 residues. The V end was cut by 1 base, the J end by 7 bases, with 11 bases between. As DNA, the CDR3 is TGTGCCAGCAGTTTATTCAGGTTATTCCAGCCCCAGCATTTT. Translated, it gives CASSLFRLFQPQHF.

The chain's CDR3 is CASSGQEVETQYF. In DNA, the CDR3 is TGTGCCAGCAGTGGACAGGAGGTCGAGACCCAGTACTTC. The chain is built from TRBV2 and TRBJ2-5; tentative D call: TRBD1 (6 bases). The V gene lost 4 bases and the J gene lost 5 bases, with 11 bases spanning the gap. Germline V lookup: CDR1 SNHLY, CDR2 FYNNEI. The CDR3 consists of 13 residues. Complete variable domain (other parts from reference TRBV2 and TRBJ2-5): EPEVTQTPSHQVTQMGQEVILRCVPISNHLYFYWYRQILGQKVEFLVSFYNNEISEKSEIFDDQFSVERPDGSNFTLKIRSTKLEDSAMYFCASSGQEVETQYFGPGTRLLVL.

Remarks on this clonotype: A much larger clone sits a single nucleotide away, making a read error possible. J is TRBJ1-5 and V is TRBV27; 8 nucleotides agree with TRBD1. V lost 9 bases to trimming and J lost 4 bases; unmatched junction nucleotides: 11. The germline V gene has CDR1 MNHEY and CDR2 SMNVEV (reference sequence). The CDR3 covers 15 residues. CDR3 nucleotides: TGTGCCAGGGCATACTTAGGACAGGGTAATCAGCCCCAGCATTTT. This translates into CARAYLGQGNQPQHF.

This rearrangement joins TRBV27 to TRBJ1-3; D call uncertain. V was shortened by 6 bases and J by 0 bases, with 9 bases between the two germline ends. Germline CDR1 and CDR2: MNHEY and SMNVEV (reference sequence). CDR3 length: 14 residues. The DNA for the CDR3 is TGTGCCAGCAGCTCACCCGGCTCTGGAAACACCATATATTTT. Translating gives CASSSPGSGNTIYF.

The rearrangement uses TRBV20-1 and TRBJ1-4; a weak D match, TRBD1 (6 bases). Germline-derived CDR1 and CDR2 are DFQATT and SNEGSKA (reference sequence). Trimming cost V 4 bases and J 7 bases, with 7 bases left between them. This CDR3 spans 11 amino acids. The CDR3 region is CSAIRGEKLFF. In DNA form, the CDR3 reads TGCAGTGCTATCAGGGGTGAAAAACTGTTTTTT.